This TCR beta chain came from a study of T cells in Graves' hyperthyroidism and ophthalmopathy (dated by TCRdb to the late 2010s). Concerning the study at large: To identify TCR V-J signatures that set the groups apart, the researchers used a discovery cohort of about a hundred patients, made up of roughly 45 with Graves' ophthalmopathy and some 55 with stable Graves' hyperthyroidism. An independent validation cohort of about 20 hyperthyroidism patients and roughly 16 patients who later progressed to ophthalmopathy tested prospective prediction of ophthalmopathy. The 75 to 100 discovery patients were randomly split 7:3 into training and test sets. The study also compared thyroid tissue and blood T-cell repertoires from more than 5 Graves' hyperthyroidism patients. Following sampling, methimazole starting at 30 mg daily was given to hyperthyroidism patients, and high-dose intravenous methylprednisolone was given to ophthalmopathy patients. TCR Vbeta CDR3 sequencing of 135 peripheral blood samples (43 ophthalmopathy, about 80 hyperthyroidism and approximately 17 progressor patients) is reported in the paper. Overall study outcomes, separate from this receptor: Sample size was not statistically predetermined, and investigators were not blinded to group allocation. In validation, progression to ophthalmopathy was predicted by the model with more than 65% sensitivity and just over 72% specificity, a median of about 6 months before onset. Most expanded thyroid clonotypes (frequency above 0.001) were also detected in blood, a finding suggesting that blood repertoires may reflect thyroid immune responses. A 13 V-J signature model separated ophthalmopathy from stable hyperthyroidism, with over 85% sensitivity and roughly 82% specificity in cross-validation and 80%/75% in testing.

Patients with uncontrolled infections, other autoimmune diseases, pregnancy or lactation were excluded. Diagnoses were established on the basis of clinical symptoms, serum thyroxine and TRAb, thyroid ultrasound, and orbital computed tomography. Total RNA was extracted using Trizol reagent, and RNA quality was assessed on an Agilent 2100 Bioanalyzer. The germline V gene specifies ENHRY as CDR1 and SYGVKD as CDR2. Compared with germline, V lacks 2 bases and J lacks 4 bases; bases without a gene match: 9. The CDR3, from cysteine to phenylalanine, totals 16 residues. Kept here is only the CDR3 DNA, which spans 48 bases and is read in frame from base 1. Details on this clonotype: Its target antigen remains unknown. It has no much larger one-base neighbor in the sample; base qualities were not kept.

The TCR beta CDR3 regions were amplified from the RNA transcripts. For the first round of RT-PCR on the TCR CDR3, the HTBI primer set was used together with the Qiagen OneStep RT-PCR kit. The libraries were constructed in a second round of multiplex PCR and then size-selected and purified. Sequencing of the libraries was done on an Illumina HiSeq2000 using paired-end 100 bp reads. The authors' analysis ran thus. Raw data were processed with SOAPnuke, discarding reads with adapters, uncalled bases, mean Phred below 15, or no exact constant-primer or identifier match. COPE v1.2.5 was used to merge high-quality paired reads, and clonotypes were defined as unique nucleotide sequences. MiTCR v1.1 was used to align clonotypes to the IMGT TRBV, TRBD and TRBJ reference segments. Only V-J combinations with frequency above 0.0001, covering roughly 99% of repertoires, were analysed. The TCS score was defined as F50 (clonal expansion) divided by E x V (chaos), with BLOSUM62-based TCRdist calculated between CDR3 peptides within each V-J. Welch's t-statistics and random forest reduced fewer than 600 V-J features to 13, which were used in a naive Bayes classifier (R e1071). The Morisita-Horn index was used to measure how similar the thyroid and blood repertoires were. In-frame beta chains were kept once TCRdb had trimmed the public reads at Q25 with fastp and called clones with MiXCR. Each record represents a unique CDR3 protein, reported with the most common genes and DNA among its rows. The V and J calls shown here were made by TCRdb, not taken from the authors' results. The sample profile shows 650,000 to 800,000 distinct CDR3 sequences; 40% to 55% of them were found once. About 7.2% of the sample comes from the top ten.

The specimen sequenced was peripheral blood or thyroid tissue (not recorded which). The receptor was derived from an adult man with Graves' disease, either hyperthyroidism or ophthalmopathy (not recorded which). The chain couples TRBV10-3 to TRBJ2-7, and 9 bases in between align with TRBD1. The bases read TGTGCCATCAGTGAGACCTCGACAGGGGGTTGGTACGAGCAGTACTTC. It codes for CAISETSTGGWYEQYF.